This is a list of T cell receptor beta chains from one sample in a study of regulatory T cells in long-lasting Graves disease. TCRdb re-called the multiplex PCR reads through MiXCR, storing one row per CDR3 protein. The sample holds some 490,000 distinct CDR3 sequences, 12% seen once. The sample also formed part of further work on T cells in Graves' hyperthyroidism and ophthalmopathy.

Source: peripheral blood mononuclear cells (PBMCs), taken at new diagnosis, from a patient treated with antithyroid drugs. These receptors all come from a woman in her thirties with Graves disease. Each CDR3 is given with its conserved first and last residue. D genes are given only for firm matches. Expanded clones get a size class; other rows say once, few or many, or leave the size out.

>NA|TRBV10-3|15|TRBJ2-3|many
TGTGCCACCACCAAGGGGATTGAGAACGCAGATACGCAGTATTTT
CATTKGIENADTQYF
>TRBD2|TRBV28|16|TRBJ2-2|many
TGTGCCAGCAGCCGCGGACTAGCGGGAGCGGACGGGGAGCTGTTTTTT
CASSRGLAGADGELFF
>NA|TRBV28|14|TRBJ1-5|few
TGTGCCACCGGGGGGTTACTTAGCAATCAGCCCCAGCATTTT
CATGGLLSNQPQHF
>TRBD1|TRBV18|18|TRBJ2-7|NA
TGTGCCAGCTCACCCTTCGGACAGGGGGCTTACAACGTTGACGAGCAGTACTTC
CASSPFGQGAYNVDEQYF
>NA|TRBV6-5|19|TRBJ2-1|few
TGTGCCAGCAGTTACGAAGTCCTATTAGCGCCGATTTCATACAATGAGCAGTTCTTC
CASSYEVLLAPISYNEQFF
>TRBD1|TRBV24-1|18|TRBJ2-1|many
TGTGCCACCAGTGATAGGGGCACCGGGACAGGGACCTACAATGAGCAGTTCTTC
CATSDRGTGTGTYNEQFF
>TRBD1|TRBV7-3|15|TRBJ2-6|many
TGTGCCAGCAGCGGACAGGGCCCCGGGGCCAACGTCCTGACTTTC
CASSGQGPGANVLTF
>NA|TRBV20-1|13|TRBJ1-1|many
TGCAGTGCTAGAGCGGGACACAACACTGAAGCTTTCTTT
CSARAGHNTEAFF
>TRBD2|TRBV19|16|TRBJ2-1|many
TGTGCCAGTAGTACCGGACTAGCGGGAGGACATTTAGAGCAGTTCTTC
CASSTGLAGGHLEQFF
>TRBD2|TRBV20-1|14|TRBJ2-7|many
TGCAGTGTCCCCCGGGGGGGTTCCACCTACGAGCAGTACTTC
CSVPRGGSTYEQYF
>NA|TRBV11-2|13|TRBJ1-2|many
TGTGCCAGCAGCTCCGACAGGCGCTATGGCTACACCTTC
CASSSDRRYGYTF
>NA|TRBV2|14|TRBJ1-2|many
TGTGCCAGCAGTGAAAAGGAGGGGGTGTTTGGCTACACCTTC
CASSEKEGVFGYTF
>NA|TRBV6-1|12|TRBJ2-3|NA
TGTGCCAGCCGTCGGGAGACAGATACGCAGTATTTT
CASRRETDTQYF
>NA|TRBV27|15|TRBJ2-1|few
TGTGCCAGCAGCCGCGACTTCAGACAGTACAATGAGCAGTTCTTC
CASSRDFRQYNEQFF
>NA|TRBV27|12|TRBJ2-1|NA
TGTGCCAGCAGTTCCTTCGACAATGAGCAGTTCTTC
CASSSFDNEQFF
>NA|TRBV27|13|TRBJ1-2|many
TGTGCCAGCAGTTCAACAGGGATCGATGGCTACACCTTC
CASSSTGIDGYTF
>NA|TRBV11-2|15|TRBJ2-1|many
TGTGCCAGCAGCTTACACAGGACCTATTACAATGAGCAGTTCTTC
CASSLHRTYYNEQFF
>NA|TRBV7-2|15|TRBJ2-7|many
TGTGCCAGCAGCTTAGTAACTAGCTGGCGCTACGAGCAGTACTTC
CASSLVTSWRYEQYF
>NA|TRBV20-1|11|TRBJ2-1|NA
TGCAGCCCCGGCCGCTACAATGAGCAGTTCTTC
CSPGRYNEQFF
>TRBD1|TRBV7-2|18|TRBJ1-2|many
TGTGCCAGCAGCCCGCATCCTGCCGGGACAGGGGGCTGGGGTGGCTACACCTTC
CASSPHPAGTGGWGGYTF
>NA|TRBV2|14|TRBJ1-4|many
TGTGCCAGCAGTGAACGAGGGGATCGGGAAAAACTGTTTTTT
CASSERGDREKLFF
>TRBD1|TRBV28|12|TRBJ2-7|NA
TGTGCCAGCTGGACAGGAAAGAGGGAGCAGTACTTC
CASWTGKREQYF
>TRBD1|TRBV5-6|16|TRBJ1-3|many
TGTGCCAGCAGCTGGGACAGGGGAAACTCTGGAAACACCATATATTTT
CASSWDRGNSGNTIYF
>NA|TRBV2|14|TRBJ1-2|many
TGTGCCAGCAATTCAGGCAGGGGACTCTCTGGCTACACCTTC
CASNSGRGLSGYTF
>NA|TRBV11-2|13|TRBJ2-3|once
TGTGCCAGCAGCTTAGCCCTTCCAGATACGCAGTATTTT
CASSLALPDTQYF
>TRBD2|TRBV14|16|TRBJ2-3|many
TGTGCCAGCACCCCACGGGAGGCGGATAGCACAGATACGCAGTATTTT
CASTPREADSTDTQYF
>NA|TRBV5-8|13|TRBJ1-1|NA
TGTGCCAGCAGCTCCGGAGGGAGAAGGGAAGCTTTCTTT
CASSSGGRREAFF
>NA|TRBV6-2/TRBV6-3|15|TRBJ2-7|few
TGTGCCAGCAGTGACATTGGTAGGCCGACGTACGAGCAGTACTTC
CASSDIGRPTYEQYF